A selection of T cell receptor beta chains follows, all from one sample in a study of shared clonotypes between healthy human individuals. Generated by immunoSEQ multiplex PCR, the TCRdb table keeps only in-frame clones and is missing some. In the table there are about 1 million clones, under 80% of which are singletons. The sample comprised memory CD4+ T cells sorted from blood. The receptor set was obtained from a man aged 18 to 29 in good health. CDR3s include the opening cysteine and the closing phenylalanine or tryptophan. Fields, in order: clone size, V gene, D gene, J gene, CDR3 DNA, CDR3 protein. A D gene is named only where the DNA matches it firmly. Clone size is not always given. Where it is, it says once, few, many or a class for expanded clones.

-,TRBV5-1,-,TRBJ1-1,TGCGCCAGCAGCTACGGACAGACGAACACTGAAGCTTTCTTT,CASSYGQTNTEAFF
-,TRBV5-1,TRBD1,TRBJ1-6,TGCGCCAGCGGGGCCGGGACAGATAATTCACCCCTCCACTTT,CASGAGTDNSPLHF
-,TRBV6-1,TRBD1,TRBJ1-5,TGTGCCAGCAGGAAGGACAGGGTCAACAATCAGCCCCAGCATTTT,CASRKDRVNNQPQHF
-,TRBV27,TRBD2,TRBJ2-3,TGTGCCAGCAACCAGCGGGGGCGCACAGATACGCAGTATTTT,CASNQRGRTDTQYF
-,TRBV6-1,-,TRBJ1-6,TGTGCCAGCAGTGAACCCCCATGGAGCTCCTATAATTCACCCCTCCACTTT,CASSEPPWSSYNSPLHF
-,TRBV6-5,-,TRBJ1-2,TGTGCCAGCAGGCAACAGGGAGGGTATGGCTACACCTTC,CASRQQGGYGYTF
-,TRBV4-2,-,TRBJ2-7,TGTGCCAGCAGCCAACCCGGAACTTACGAGCAGTACTTC,CASSQPGTYEQYF
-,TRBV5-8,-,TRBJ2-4,TGTGCCAGCAGCTTCGGGGGACCAAAAAACATTCAGTACTTC,CASSFGGPKNIQYF
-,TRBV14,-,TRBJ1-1,TGTGCCAGCAGGTGGGGCCCCAGTGAAGCTTTCTTT,CASRWGPSEAFF
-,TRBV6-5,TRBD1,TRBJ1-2,TGTGCCAGCCGGGACAGGGGGCTCCGTGGCTACACCTTC,CASRDRGLRGYTF
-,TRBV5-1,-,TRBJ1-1,TGCGCCAGCAGCTTGGGGACAGCTAACACTGAAGCTTTCTTT,CASSLGTANTEAFF
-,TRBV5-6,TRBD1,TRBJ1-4,TGTGCCAGCAGCCCGACGGGAGGGGGCAAAGTCCCACTATTTTTT,CASSPTGGGKVPLFF
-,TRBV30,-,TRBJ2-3,TGTGCCTGGTGTCGACAGACAGGCTCTAGCACAGATACGCAGTATTTT,CAWCRQTGSSTDTQYF
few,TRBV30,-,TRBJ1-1,TGTGCCTGGAGGGGGCCAGGGAACACTGAAGCTTTCTTT,CAWRGPGNTEAFF
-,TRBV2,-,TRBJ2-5,TGTGCCAGCAGTTGGTCGACAGCTGGGACCGAGACCCAGTACTTC,CASSWSTAGTETQYF